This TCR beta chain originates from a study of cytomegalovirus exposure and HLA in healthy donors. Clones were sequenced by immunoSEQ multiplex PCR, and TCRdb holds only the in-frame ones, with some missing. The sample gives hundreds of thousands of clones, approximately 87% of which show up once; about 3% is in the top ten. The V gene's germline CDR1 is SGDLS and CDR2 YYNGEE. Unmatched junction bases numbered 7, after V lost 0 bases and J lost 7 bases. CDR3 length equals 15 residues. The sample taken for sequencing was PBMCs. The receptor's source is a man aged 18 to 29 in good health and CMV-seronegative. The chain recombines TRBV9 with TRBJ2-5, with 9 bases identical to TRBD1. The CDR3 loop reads CASSVDQQGAGTQYF. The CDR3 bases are TGTGCCAGCAGCGTAGATCAACAGGGGGCGGGGACCCAGTACTTC.